Presented here are 24 T cell receptor beta chains from one specimen sequenced in a study of T cell responses to AZD1222 COVID-19 vaccine. Produced via immunoSEQ multiplex PCR; TCRdb's table is partial and in-frame only. Here the sample spans about 96,000 clones, 85% to 90% being singletons. The input for sequencing was peripheral blood, taken on day 0 of AZD1222 vaccination. These receptors all come from an adult in good health.

This sequence joins TRBV5-1 and TRBJ1-3; 7 bases agree with TRBD1. Per the germline V gene, CDR1 is SGHRS and CDR2 is YFSETQ. The V segment lost 2 bases and the J segment 0 bases; nucleotides outside the gene matches: 2. CDR3 length: 15 amino acids. In DNA, the CDR3 is TGCGCCAGCAGCTTACAGGGGTCCTCTGGAAACACCATATATTTT. It codes for CASSLQGSSGNTIYF.

The V call is TRBV5-3, the J call TRBJ2-4; 7 bases fit TRBD2. TRBV5-3 is an ORF, and what it does is uncertain. V lost 3 bases and J lost 2; bases outside the gene matches: 8. There are 16 residues in the CDR3. CDR3 nucleotides: TGTGCCAGAAGCTGGGGCCGGGAGGTCCCCAAAAACATTCAGTACTTC. Protein sequence: CARSWGREVPKNIQYF.

The genes are TRBV5-6 and TRBJ2-7; D is possibly TRBD1 (6 bases). V was trimmed by 9 bases and J by 6 bases, leaving 22 bases between them. The V gene's germline CDR1 is SGHDT and CDR2 YYEEEE. The CDR3 covers 14 residues. The DNA for the CDR3 is TGTGCCACCAGGGGCAGGGACACCGATCGCGAGCAGTACTTC. Its protein is CATRGRDTDREQYF.

This sequence joins TRBV29-1 and TRBJ2-1; the match to TRBD1 covers 7 bases. Germline loops: CDR1 SQVTM, CDR2 ANQGSEA. There are 12 residues in the CDR3. V lost 4 bases to trimming and J lost 8 bases; unmatched junction nucleotides: 5. DNA for the CDR3: TGCAGCGTTGCGGGACAGTTTCATGAGCAGTTCTTC. Its translation is CSVAGQFHEQFF.

The rearrangement links TRBV3-1 (or the pseudogene TRBV3-2) to TRBJ2-7; 7 positions match TRBD1. The V gene end was trimmed by 1 base and the J gene end by 2 bases; junction bases not matched to a gene: 5. The CDR3 consists of 15 residues. Germline V lookup: CDR1 LGHDT, CDR2 YNNKEL (reference sequence). The CDR3 spells CASSQVGTGAYEQYF. The CDR3, as DNA: TGTGCCAGCAGCCAAGTCGGAACAGGGGCCTACGAGCAGTACTTC.

The chain couples TRBV2 to TRBJ1-1, with 7 bases aligning to TRBD1. V was clipped by 1 base and J by 0 bases; unmatched bases: 5. The CDR3 runs to 16 residues. Germline V gene data show CDR1 as SNHLY and CDR2 as FYNNEI. The DNA of the CDR3 is TGTGCCAGCAGTGAAGGGTATACAGGGGTGAACACTGAAGCTTTCTTT. Translating it yields CASSEGYTGVNTEAFF.

This clone was counted between two and nine times. The J gene is TRBJ1-5, the V gene TRBV10-3; weak D call: TRBD1 (6 bases). The germline V and J ends were trimmed by 2 bases and 0 bases, with 14 bases remaining between them. The CDR3 is 17 amino acids. Germline CDR1 is ENHRY and CDR2 is SYGVKD. For the CDR3, the DNA is TGTGCCATCAGTGAGGGACAGACGGGAGATAGCAATCAGCCCCAGCATTTT. Translation: CAISEGQTGDSNQPQHF.

The rearrangement links TRBV24-1 to TRBJ1-2; no clear D gene. CDR1 is KGHDR, CDR2 SFDVKD, per germline. Trimming pared 1 base from V and 3 bases from J, leaving 2 bases between. The CDR3 has 12 amino acids. The DNA for the CDR3 is TGTGCCACCAGTGATTTCGACTATGGCTACACCTTC. Its protein is CATSDFDYGYTF.

The J gene is TRBJ2-6, the V gene TRBV6-5; 7 bases are shared with TRBD2. The CDR3 spans 15 residues. J was trimmed by 0 bases and V by 7 bases; bases with no gene match: 3. In germline, CDR1 is MNHEY, CDR2 SVGAGI. The CDR3 sequence is CASTREGSGANVLTF. As DNA, the CDR3 is TGTGCCAGCACTAGGGAGGGCTCTGGGGCCAACGTCCTGACTTTC.

V gene TRBV6-6 combines with J gene TRBJ2-7; the match to TRBD1 covers 7 bases. This CDR3 has 13 amino acids. Trimming at V came to 6 bases and at J to 3 bases, leaving 5 bases not matched to a gene. Germline CDR1 MNHNY, CDR2 SVGAGI (reference sequence). CDR3 sequence reads: CASSFGQVYEQYF. The CDR3 nucleotides read TGTGCCAGCAGCTTCGGACAGGTCTACGAGCAGTACTTC.

This chain uses TRBV7-9 with TRBJ1-2; D is possibly TRBD1 (6 bases). Germline loops: CDR1 SEHNR, CDR2 FQNEAQ (reference sequence). The germline V and J ends were trimmed by 7 bases and 7 bases, with 16 bases remaining between them. This CDR3 is built from 13 residues. The CDR3 coding sequence is TGTGCCAGCAATCTACAGGGTGGGGGTGGCTACACCTTC. Its protein product is CASNLQGGGGYTF.

CDR3 in DNA: TGTGCCAGCAGATATCACAGGGTGGACACTGAAGCTTTCTTT. Translated, it gives CASRYHRVDTEAFF. This chain connects TRBV27 to TRBJ1-1, with D possibly being TRBD1 (6 bases). CDR1 and CDR2 from the germline V gene are MNHEY and SMNVEV (reference sequence). Between the trimmed V and J ends, which lost 6 bases and 3 bases, there was a span of 14 bases. This CDR3 spans 14 amino acids.

V gene TRBV19 combines with J gene TRBJ2-6; D gene uncertain. The CDR3 extends over 13 amino acids. V lost 5 bases and J 0 bases, leaving 2 bases between the germline ends. The germline V gene encodes CDR1 LNHDA and CDR2 SQIVND (reference sequence). CDR3 amino acids: CASSDSGANVLTF. CDR3 coding DNA: TGTGCCAGTAGTGACTCTGGGGCCAACGTCCTGACTTTC.

The chain joins TRBV5-6 to TRBJ1-2, with 10 bases matching TRBD1. V shed 0 bases and J 4 bases; nucleotides not matched to a gene: 6. Germline CDR1 is SGHDT and CDR2 is YYEEEE. This CDR3 has 16 residues. CDR3 nucleotide sequence: TGTGCCAGCAGCTTGGGAGACAGGGGGCTCAGCTATGGCTACACCTTC. This translates into CASSLGDRGLSYGYTF.

This clone was detected once. The rearrangement joins TRBV30 to TRBJ1-3, with D possibly TRBD1 on 6 matching bases. Germline V gene sequence: CDR1 GTSNPN, CDR2 SVGIG (reference sequence). Trimming pared 5 bases from V and 0 bases from J, leaving 17 bases between. CDR3 length equals 16 residues. The CDR3 coding sequence is TGTGCCTGGGTTGTAGGACAGCACACCTCTGGAAACACCATATATTTT. It yields the protein CAWVVGQHTSGNTIYF.

The V call is TRBV4-1, the J call TRBJ2-1; perhaps TRBD1 as D (5 bases). The germline V gene has CDR1 MGHRA and CDR2 YSYEKL. The CDR3 covers 17 residues. V was clipped by 1 base and J by 3 bases, with 16 bases between them. This CDR3 is CASSQVARDSVYNEQFF. For the CDR3, the DNA is TGCGCCAGCAGCCAAGTTGCCAGGGATTCTGTCTACAATGAGCAGTTCTTC.

This clone was detected a few times. V is TRBV5-1 and J is TRBJ1-1, with D possibly being TRBD1 (6 bases). CDR3 size: 15 residues. V shed 4 bases and J shed 3 bases, with 16 bases lying between them. CDR1 SGHRS and CDR2 YFSETQ come from the germline V gene. The CDR3 sequence: CASSPKTGSDTEAFF. The CDR3 coding sequence is TGCGCCAGCAGCCCAAAAACAGGGTCAGACACTGAAGCTTTCTTT.

The sample holds a few counts of this clone. The CDR3 reads CASSGTDLNEQFF. CDR3 sequence (DNA): TGTGCCAGCAGTGGGACAGACCTTAATGAGCAGTTCTTC. This sequence joins TRBV2 and TRBJ2-1, with a possible D match to TRBD1 (6 bases). The V and J ends lost 4 bases and 7 bases respectively, with 11 bases between them. The CDR3 totals 13 residues. Per germline, CDR1 SNHLY and CDR2 FYNNEI.

The CDR3: CASSDGSGTVYEQYF. The CDR3 coding sequence is TGTGCCAGCAGCGACGGGTCCGGGACAGTCTACGAGCAGTACTTC. This sequence joins TRBV2 and TRBJ2-7; TRBD1 matches at 7 bases. CDR1 is SNHLY, CDR2 FYNNEI, per germline. The CDR3 sequence is 15 residues long. After removal of 6 bases from V and 3 bases from J, the junction contained 11 bases not matched to a gene.

The chain is built from TRBV10-3 and TRBJ2-2; the D is unclear. The germline V gene has CDR1 ENHRY and CDR2 SYGVKD. CDR3 size: 15 residues. Between the trimmed V and J ends, which lost 3 bases and 5 bases, there was a span of 13 bases. For the CDR3, the DNA is TGTGCCATCAGTGACCCTGAAGCAGGTACCGGGGAGCTGTTTTTT. Amino acids: CAISDPEAGTGELFF.

The chain recombines TRBV18 with TRBJ1-3; 7 bases line up with TRBD1. The V segment lost 8 bases and the J segment 0 bases; nucleotides outside the gene matches: 13. The germline V gene has CDR1 KGHSH and CDR2 LQKENI. The CDR3 sequence is 17 residues long. The DNA of the CDR3 is TGTGCCAGCGCGACAAGGGGACAGCCGAGCTCTGGAAACACCATATATTTT. Residues: CASATRGQPSSGNTIYF. Full variable domain (outside the CDR3, taken from reference TRBV18 and TRBJ1-3): NAGVMQNPRHLVRRRGQEARLRCSPMKGHSHVYWYRQLPEEGLKFMVYLQKENIIDESGMPKERFSAEFPKEGPSILRIQQVVRGDSAAYFCASATRGQPSSGNTIYFGEGSWLTVV.

The genes are TRBV30 and TRBJ1-3; D gene unclear. V shed 0 bases and J shed 6 bases, with 3 bases lying between them. Per germline, CDR1 GTSNPN and CDR2 SVGIG (reference sequence). This CDR3 is built from 11 residues. The CDR3 DNA follows: TGTGCCTGGAGTGTACCAAACACCATATATTTT. Encoded protein: CAWSVPNTIYF.

This clone has a handful of counts. The chain has TRBV12-3 or TRBV12-4 and TRBJ2-2; the D is unclear. V lost 5 bases to trimming and J lost 7 bases, with 11 bases between them. The length of the CDR3 is 13 residues. Here the CDR3 DNA reads TGTGCCAGCAGTCCCGATGGCGGCGGGGAGCTGTTTTTT. Translation: CASSPDGGGELFF.

The genes are TRBV10-3 and TRBJ1-1; 8 nucleotides align to TRBD1. This CDR3 contains 15 residues. J gave up 0 bases and V 10 bases, and 10 bases lay outside the gene matches. From germline, CDR1 is ENHRY and CDR2 SYGVKD. The CDR3 DNA reads TGTGCCACGTCTACAGGGGGTCAGGTGAACACTGAAGCTTTCTTT. Translating gives CATSTGGQVNTEAFF.